These 16 T cell receptor beta chains originate from one sample sequenced in a study of Ad26.COV2.S vaccination and SARS-CoV-2 variants (dated by TCRdb to about 2021). The treatment or condition label corresponds to: around 19 received Ad26.COV2.S at low or high dose, single or two shots; five or six received placebo; per-sample allocation not given. For vaccine and placebo recipients, the sequenced repertoires came from samples collected on day 63 after the first injection. Library preparation employed the immunoSEQ multiplex PCR assay. As stored in TCRdb, this immuneACCESS dataset retains in-frame rearrangements with V and J assigned. A fraction of the clones does not appear; measured against another copy, unresolved V genes explain less than half of the discrepancy, and the remainder lacks a known reason. The sample table contains around 340,000 clones; only one count was recorded for about 85% of them. The ten largest account for around 6.4% of the sample.

The specimen comprised peripheral blood, sampled in a trial of Ad26.COV2.S vaccine versus placebo. These receptors were taken from a person aged 18-65 years who received the Ad26.COV2.S COVID-19 vaccine or a placebo.

The chain uses TRBV3-1 (or the pseudogene TRBV3-2) and TRBJ2-1, with D hard to call. This CDR3 comprises 13 residues. CDR1 and CDR2 (germline): LGHDT, YNNKEL (reference sequence). V was shortened by 6 bases and J by 1 base, with 7 bases between the two germline ends. CDR3 protein: CASRQQSYNEQFF. The CDR3 DNA reads TGTGCCAGCAGGCAGCAGTCCTACAATGAGCAGTTCTTC.

The V gene is TRBV9, the J gene TRBJ1-1; 9 bases are shared with TRBD1. There are 15 residues in the CDR3. V trimming: 4 bases; J trimming: 4 bases; junction bases outside the gene matches: 8. Per the germline V gene, CDR1 is SGDLS and CDR2 is YYNGEE. The CDR3 protein is CASSSDTGGITEAFF. CDR3 DNA sequence: TGTGCCAGCAGCTCAGATACAGGGGGCATCACTGAAGCTTTCTTT.

The V gene is TRBV5-1, the J gene TRBJ2-3, with a weak D call TRBD1 (5 bases). The CDR3 is made up of 15 amino acids. Trimming took 8 bases from V and 0 from J, leaving 16 bases between them. Germline-derived CDR1 and CDR2 are SGHRS and YFSETQ. The CDR3 loop reads CASQATVTSTDTQYF. CDR3 coding DNA: TGCGCCAGTCAAGCGACAGTAACTAGCACAGATACGCAGTATTTT. Supplemented by reference TRBV5-1 and TRBJ2-3, the full variable domain reads KAGVTQTPRYLIKTRGQQVTLSCSPISGHRSVSWYQQTPGQGLQFLFEYFSETQRNKGNFPGRFSGRQFSNSRSEMNVSTLELGDSALYLCASQATVTSTDTQYFGPGTRLTVL.

This chain connects TRBV5-5 to TRBJ1-5, with a tentative D call TRBD1 (5 bases). CDR1 SGHKS and CDR2 YYEKEE come from the germline V gene (reference sequence). The ends were cut back, 4 bases at V and 1 base at J, with 12 bases in the middle. The CDR3 runs to 15 residues. The CDR3 spells CASSGTTASNQPQHF. DNA of the CDR3: TGTGCCAGCAGCGGGACTACAGCCAGCAATCAGCCCCAGCATTTT.

The rearrangement uses TRBV6-5 and TRBJ2-5, with a possible D match to TRBD1 (6 bases). The V gene lost 5 bases and the J gene lost 5 bases, with 12 bases spanning the gap. This CDR3 is built from 13 residues. CDR1 is MNHEY and CDR2 is SVGAGI in the germline V gene. CDR3 amino acids: CASSPTGIETQYF. The DNA for the CDR3 is TGTGCCAGCAGTCCCACAGGGATTGAGACCCAGTACTTC.

The chain joins TRBV27 to TRBJ2-1; D may be TRBD1 (5 bases). The CDR3 contains 16 residues. Germline V gives CDR1 MNHEY, CDR2 SMNVEV (reference sequence). V shed 5 bases and J shed 0 bases, with 14 bases lying between them. The DNA for the CDR3 is TGTGCCAGCAGTCAAATAACAGGCGTCTCCTACAATGAGCAGTTCTTC. Its translation: CASSQITGVSYNEQFF.

The V and J genes are TRBV6-5 and TRBJ1-6, with 10 positions matching TRBD1. With V trimmed by 8 bases and J by 7 bases, 2 bases remained unmatched. The CDR3 contains 13 residues. Germline-derived CDR1 and CDR2 are MNHEY and SVGAGI. The DNA for the CDR3 is TGTGCCAGCCGGGGACAGGGGAATTCACCCCTCCACTTT. It encodes CASRGQGNSPLHF.

The V call is TRBV5-6, the J call TRBJ1-3; D is unclear. The germline CDR1 and CDR2 sequences are SGHDT and YYEEEE. V was shortened by 0 bases and J by 0 bases, with 7 bases between the two germline ends. The CDR3 sequence is 15 residues long. Here the CDR3 reads CASSLDRNSGNTIYF. For the CDR3, the DNA is TGTGCCAGCAGCTTGGACCGAAACTCTGGAAACACCATATATTTT.

This rearrangement joins TRBV5-1 to TRBJ1-1; the D gene is possibly TRBD1 (5 bases). Germline CDR1 reads SGHRS; CDR2 reads YFSETQ. The V and J ends lost 4 bases and 10 bases respectively, with 14 bases between them. The CDR3 runs 12 residues. CDR3 sequence (DNA): TGCGCCAGCAGCACGTCTGGGGCCGGAGCTTTCTTT. It encodes CASSTSGAGAFF.

This clone is labeled as medium-sized (0.01 to 0.1%). The chain employs TRBV15 and TRBJ2-1; 11 bases line up with TRBD2. The germline gives CDR1 LNHNV, CDR2 YYDKDF (reference sequence). The CDR3 has 15 amino acids. J gave up 6 bases and V 0 bases, and 1 base lay outside the gene matches. CDR3 amino acids: CATSRDSGGANEQFF. CDR3 nucleotide sequence: TGTGCCACCAGCAGAGATAGCGGGGGGGCCAATGAGCAGTTCTTC.

CDR3 DNA: TGTGCCAGCAGTTTCCAACTAGCGGGAGGGTCCTACGAGCAGTACTTC. Amino acid sequence: CASSFQLAGGSYEQYF. V gene TRBV28 combines with J gene TRBJ2-7; TRBD2 aligns across 13 bases. CDR3 length equals 16 residues. The trim removed 3 bases at V and 1 base at J, leaving 3 bases unmatched. Germline-derived CDR1 and CDR2 are MDHEN and SYDVKM.

The genes are TRBV28 and TRBJ1-5; weak D call: TRBD1 (6 bases). V dropped 2 bases and J dropped 4 bases, with 18 bases sitting between them. CDR3 length equals 17 residues. Germline values: CDR1 MDHEN, CDR2 SYDVKM. DNA for the CDR3: TGTGCCAGCAGTTTAGGGTCAGGGGTAGGGTTAAATCAGCCCCAGCATTTT. Translating gives CASSLGSGVGLNQPQHF.

This chain links TRBV5-5 with TRBJ1-2; D is uncertain. This CDR3 spans 17 amino acids. CDR1 and CDR2 (germline): SGHKS, YYEKEE (reference sequence). V was cut by 1 base and J by 6 bases, with 22 bases left in between. The CDR3 region is CASSLTGQGRTEDGYTF. The CDR3 nucleotides read TGTGCCAGCAGCTTGACTGGGCAAGGAAGGACGGAAGATGGCTACACCTTC.

The chain is built from TRBV28 and TRBJ2-5; 8 bases agree with TRBD1. The CDR3 covers 15 residues. The germline CDR1 and CDR2 sequences are MDHEN and SYDVKM. V lost 5 bases and J lost 7; bases outside the gene matches: 12. The CDR3 DNA reads as TGTGCCAGCAGTCCTCTCGACAGGGGCTGGGGGACCCAGTACTTC. It encodes CASSPLDRGWGTQYF.

The chain carries TRBV30 and TRBJ2-7, with D uncertain. From germline, CDR1 is GTSNPN and CDR2 SVGIG (reference sequence). The V end lost 2 bases, the J end lost 3 bases, and 5 bases lay between the germline ends. The CDR3 runs to 11 residues. The CDR3 reads CAWSKNYEQYF. The CDR3 DNA follows: TGTGCCTGGAGTAAGAACTACGAGCAGTACTTC.

The chain employs TRBV6-1 and TRBJ2-4; TRBD2 agrees at 8 bases. The germline gives CDR1 MNHNS, CDR2 SASEGT. J lost 7 bases, V lost 0 bases, and 5 bases had no gene match. The CDR3 has 15 amino acids. The CDR3 sequence: CASSEAPGGANIQYF. The CDR3 DNA sequence: TGTGCCAGCAGTGAAGCGCCGGGGGGGGCTAACATTCAGTACTTC.